Presented here are 32 T cell receptor beta chains from one specimen sequenced in a study of blood T cell repertoires in COVID-19. TCRdb keeps only in-frame clones here, not all; method: immunoSEQ multiplex PCR. This table holds under 250,000 clones, approximately 80% found once. What was sequenced was peripheral blood. Receptors originate from a human donor in a cohort sampled during active COVID-19.

The sample holds one count of this clone. The chain joins TRBV9 to TRBJ2-3; TRBD2 agrees at 8 bases. Germline V gene data show CDR1 as SGDLS and CDR2 as YYNGEE. The CDR3 contains 16 residues. Unmatched junction bases numbered 8, after V lost 3 bases and J lost 2 bases. The CDR3 loop is CASSAGGGPYTDTQYF. The CDR3 bases are TGTGCCAGCAGCGCCGGCGGGGGGCCCTACACAGATACGCAGTATTTT.

In this sample, this clone turned up a few times. This may come from a read error, since a much larger clone is one base off. This rearrangement joins TRBV7-2 to TRBJ1-2, with 7 bases fitting TRBD1. Germline loops: CDR1 SGHTA, CDR2 FQGNSA. V lost 4 bases and J lost 2; bases outside the gene matches: 1. The CDR3 contains 13 residues. CDR3 bases: TGTGCCAGCAGCTCGGGACAGAACTATGGCTACACCTTC. Protein sequence: CASSSGQNYGYTF.

The rearrangement joins TRBV2 to TRBJ1-4; no reliable D call. The CDR3 covers 13 residues. Trimming left V 1 base short and J 5 bases short, with 5 bases between. CDR1 SNHLY and CDR2 FYNNEI come from the germline V gene. CDR3 loop: CASSEVRNEKLFF. The CDR3 nucleotides are TGTGCCAGCAGTGAAGTCAGGAATGAAAAACTGTTTTTT.

The V gene is TRBV5-4, the J gene TRBJ2-7; 10 bases align to TRBD2. The germline V gene has CDR1 SGHNT and CDR2 YYREEE (reference sequence). This CDR3 is built from 15 residues. V was clipped by 3 bases and J by 2 bases; unmatched bases: 5. CDR3 coding DNA: TGTGCCAGCAGCTCTACTAGCGGGAAGGCCTACGAGCAGTACTTC. Translated, it gives CASSSTSGKAYEQYF. Combining the CDR3 with reference TRBV5-4 and TRBJ2-7 gives the whole variable domain ETGVTQSPTHLIKTRGQQVTLRCSSQSGHNTVSWYQQALGQGPQFIFQYYREEENGRGNFPPRFSGLQFPNYSSELNVNALELDDSALYLCASSSTSGKAYEQYFGPGTRLTVT.

CDR3 sequence: CATSGHARGLTTDTQYF. The CDR3 DNA reads as TGTGCCACCAGTGGCCACGCAAGGGGGCTTACGACAGATACGCAGTATTTT. The chain uses TRBV24-1 and TRBJ2-3; 7 bases are shared with TRBD1. V lost 5 bases to trimming and J lost 3 bases; unmatched junction nucleotides: 13. The CDR3 spans 17 residues. Germline V gene sequence: CDR1 KGHDR, CDR2 SFDVKD.

This rearrangement joins TRBV9 to TRBJ2-5; 10 positions match TRBD2. V shed 0 bases and J 4 bases; nucleotides not matched to a gene: 9. CDR3 size: 17 residues. From germline, CDR1 is SGDLS and CDR2 YYNGEE. The DNA for the CDR3 is TGTGCCAGCAGCGTAGAAGGTGGGACTAGCGCTCTAGAGACCCAGTACTTC. Translating it yields CASSVEGGTSALETQYF.

This clone was recorded a few times. The chain recombines TRBV7-2 with TRBJ1-1; no clear D. Trimming shortened V by 4 bases and J by 6 bases, and 9 bases separated the two germline ends. The CDR3 length is 12 residues. CDR1 and CDR2 (germline): SGHTA, FQGNSA. The CDR3 DNA is TGTGCCAGCAGCTCGAACAGCCCTGAAGCTTTCTTT. Protein: CASSSNSPEAFF.

V usage is TRBV6-5 and J usage is TRBJ2-1, with TRBD2 matching 11 bases. V lost 7 bases and J lost 4; bases outside the gene matches: 6. Germline assignment: CDR1 MNHEY and CDR2 SVGAGI. The CDR3 sequence is 15 residues long. The CDR3 sequence is CASIPSGGRYNEQFF. CDR3 nucleotides: TGTGCCAGCATTCCTAGCGGGGGGCGGTACAATGAGCAGTTCTTC.

The V and J genes are TRBV11-2 and TRBJ1-1, with 10 bases that match TRBD1. From germline, CDR1 is SGHAT and CDR2 FQNNGV. The ends lost 4 bases at V and 5 bases at J; junction bases unmatched: 7. This CDR3 has 15 residues. The CDR3 region is CASSSTGGARTEAFF. The DNA for the CDR3 is TGTGCCAGCAGCTCGACAGGGGGCGCAAGGACTGAAGCTTTCTTT.

V and J are TRBV7-9 and TRBJ2-1; TRBD2 might be the D (6 bases). The CDR3 runs to 18 residues. Looked up from germline, CDR1 is SEHNR and CDR2 is FQNEAQ (reference sequence). Between the trimmed V and J ends, which lost 1 base and 2 bases, there was a span of 18 bases. CDR3 coding DNA: TGTGCCAGCAGCTTAGTTCGAATCCGGGAGTCGACCTACAATGAGCAGTTCTTC. Amino acids: CASSLVRIRESTYNEQFF.

The chain employs TRBV7-9 and TRBJ1-2; a possible D gene is TRBD1 (6 bases). The length of the CDR3 is 12 residues. Trimming pared 5 bases from V and 3 bases from J, leaving 7 bases between. Germline V lookup: CDR1 SEHNR, CDR2 FQNEAQ (reference sequence). The CDR3 region is CASSRTDYGYTF. The DNA for the CDR3 is TGTGCCAGCAGCCGGACAGACTATGGCTACACCTTC.

A single count supports this clone. This chain uses TRBV21-1 with TRBJ2-7; the D call in the table, TRBD1, was not verified against the DNA. TRBV21-1 is reported as a pseudogene. The CDR3 length is 14 residues. The CDR3 DNA reads as TGTGCCCCCTACGCCGGACAGCGCGCCTACGAGCAGTACTTC. This encodes CAPYAGQRAYEQYF.

The gene calls are TRBV10-3 and TRBJ2-2; the D gene is possibly TRBD1 (5 bases). Deletions cut 3 bases from V and 1 base from J, with 9 bases between. The germline V gene has CDR1 ENHRY and CDR2 SYGVKD. This CDR3 is built from 15 residues. The CDR3 DNA is TGTGCCATCAGTGACCTTCAGGGGAACACCGGGGAGCTGTTTTTT. Residues: CAISDLQGNTGELFF.

This chain joins TRBV19 and TRBJ2-1; a possible D gene is TRBD2 (5 bases). The germline V and J ends were trimmed by 4 bases and 6 bases, with 13 bases remaining between them. Germline CDR1 LNHDA, CDR2 SQIVND (reference sequence). The CDR3 has 14 amino acids. CDR3 protein: CASSRGLVLNEQFF. The CDR3 nucleotides are TGTGCCAGTAGTAGAGGGCTGGTACTCAATGAGCAGTTCTTC.

The chain combines TRBV24-1 with TRBJ2-2, with 10 bases matching TRBD1. Germline V gene sequence: CDR1 KGHDR, CDR2 SFDVKD. After removal of 1 base from V and 5 bases from J, the junction contained 3 bases not matched to a gene. CDR3 length: 16 amino acids. The CDR3 DNA reads TGTGCCACCAGTGATTTCGCGGACAGGGGGACCGGGGAGCTGTTTTTT. Its translation: CATSDFADRGTGELFF.

CDR3 nucleotide sequence: TGCGCCAGCAGCCAAGCGACAGGGGGCTATAATTCACCCCTCCACTTT. It translates to CASSQATGGYNSPLHF. The genes are TRBV4-1 and TRBJ1-6; 9 bases match TRBD1. From germline, CDR1 is MGHRA and CDR2 YSYEKL. The CDR3 length is 16 residues. V lost 1 base and J lost 3; bases outside the gene matches: 1.

This chain connects TRBV19 to TRBJ2-1, with D unclear. The CDR3 is 16 residues long. The V end lost 5 bases, the J end lost 0 bases, and 14 bases lay between the germline ends. Germline assignment: CDR1 LNHDA and CDR2 SQIVND (reference sequence). The CDR3 is CASSSHSASSYNEQFF. Here the CDR3 DNA reads TGTGCCAGTAGTTCACACAGTGCGAGCTCCTACAATGAGCAGTTCTTC.

The rearrangement joins TRBV5-1 to TRBJ2-7; 12 nucleotides agree with TRBD1. V lost 5 bases to trimming and J lost 7 bases; unmatched junction nucleotides: 13. This CDR3 contains 16 residues. CDR1 SGHRS and CDR2 YFSETQ come from the germline V gene. CDR3 sequence reads: CASSWTPGQGALEQYF. DNA for the CDR3: TGCGCCAGCAGTTGGACTCCGGGACAGGGGGCTTTAGAGCAGTACTTC.

The chain couples TRBV7-2 to TRBJ2-1; 11 nucleotides line up with TRBD1. CDR3 length equals 16 residues. Germline loops: CDR1 SGHTA, CDR2 FQGNSA. The V and J ends lost 3 bases and 7 bases, in that order; junction bases with no gene match: 8. Here the CDR3 reads CASSLPGQGVINEQFF. The CDR3 nucleotides read TGTGCCAGCAGCTTGCCGGGACAGGGGGTAATTAATGAGCAGTTCTTC.

The chain is built from TRBV6-5 and TRBJ1-5; D unresolved. The germline V gene has CDR1 MNHEY and CDR2 SVGAGI. The V end was cut by 6 bases, the J end by 4 bases, with 4 bases between. The CDR3 extends over 11 amino acids. The CDR3 is CASSQNQPQHF. CDR3 sequence (DNA): TGTGCCAGCAGCCAGAATCAGCCCCAGCATTTT.

The rearrangement uses TRBV3-1 (or the pseudogene TRBV3-2) and TRBJ2-3; perhaps TRBD1 as D (6 bases). CDR3 length: 14 residues. V gave up 4 bases and J gave up 5 bases, with 13 bases separating them. Looked up from germline, CDR1 is LGHDT and CDR2 is YNNKEL (reference sequence). CDR3 protein: CASSRAAGEDTQYF. In nucleotides, the CDR3 is TGTGCCAGCAGCCGGGCGGCAGGGGAAGATACGCAGTATTTT.

The rearrangement links TRBV3-1 (or the pseudogene TRBV3-2) to TRBJ2-1; D gene ambiguous. Germline CDR1 is LGHDT and CDR2 is YNNKEL (reference sequence). The V and J ends lost 6 bases and 5 bases respectively, with 8 bases between them. The CDR3 runs 12 residues. The CDR3: CASRSLNNEQFF. CDR3 coding DNA: TGTGCCAGCAGGAGCTTGAACAATGAGCAGTTCTTC.

This chain's CDR3 is CASSPASGSYEQYF. The CDR3 DNA reads TGTGCCAGCTCACCAGCTAGCGGGAGTTACGAGCAGTACTTC. The gene calls are TRBV18 and TRBJ2-7, with 10 bases fitting TRBD2. Trimming took 2 bases from V and 4 from J; bases not matched to a gene: 2. The CDR3 sequence is 14 residues long. CDR1 is KGHSH, CDR2 LQKENI, per germline.

The table lists this clone with a few counts. The chain links TRBV6-5 to TRBJ1-5; a weak D match, TRBD1 (6 bases). V was shortened by 4 bases and J by 0 bases, with 10 bases between the two germline ends. The CDR3 spans 15 residues. Germline CDR1 reads MNHEY; CDR2 reads SVGAGI. This chain's CDR3 is CASSWTADSNQPQHF. The CDR3, as DNA: TGTGCCAGCAGTTGGACAGCAGATAGCAATCAGCCCCAGCATTTT.

This sequence joins TRBV4-2 and TRBJ1-2; weak D call: TRBD1 (6 bases). The germline V and J ends were trimmed by 0 bases and 8 bases, with 13 bases remaining between them. CDR1 and CDR2 (germline): LGHNA, YNFKEQ. The CDR3 runs to 14 residues. The CDR3 sequence: CASSQDHRVGGYTF. The CDR3 DNA follows: TGTGCCAGCAGCCAAGATCACAGGGTCGGGGGCTACACCTTC.

This clone was observed a single time. The chain recombines TRBV5-1 with TRBJ2-5, with TRBD2 matching over 16 bases. The CDR3 extends over 17 amino acids. Germline values: CDR1 SGHRS, CDR2 YFSETQ. With V trimmed by 4 bases and J by 2 bases, 5 bases remained unmatched. The DNA of the CDR3 is TGCGCCAGCAGCGCGGGACTAGCGGGGGGGCGACAAGAGACCCAGTACTTC. It codes for CASSAGLAGGRQETQYF. Based on the CDR3 plus reference TRBV5-1 and TRBJ2-5, the full variable domain is KAGVTQTPRYLIKTRGQQVTLSCSPISGHRSVSWYQQTPGQGLQFLFEYFSETQRNKGNFPGRFSGRQFSNSRSEMNVSTLELGDSALYLCASSAGLAGGRQETQYFGPGTRLLVL.

This rearrangement joins TRBV5-1 to TRBJ2-7; D unresolved. CDR1 and CDR2 from the germline V gene are SGHRS and YFSETQ. V was trimmed by 4 bases and J by 3 bases, leaving 11 bases between them. This CDR3 has 13 residues. The CDR3 DNA reads as TGCGCCAGCAGCCCTTCGCCAGACTACGAGCAGTACTTC. This codes for CASSPSPDYEQYF. Supplemented by reference TRBV5-1 and TRBJ2-7, the full variable domain reads KAGVTQTPRYLIKTRGQQVTLSCSPISGHRSVSWYQQTPGQGLQFLFEYFSETQRNKGNFPGRFSGRQFSNSRSEMNVSTLELGDSALYLCASSPSPDYEQYFGPGTRLTVT.

This chain uses TRBV6-2 or TRBV6-3 with TRBJ2-7; 9 bases match TRBD2. V lost 0 bases to trimming and J lost 4 bases; unmatched junction nucleotides: 4. Germline loops: CDR1 MNHEY, CDR2 SVGEGT. The CDR3 length is 15 residues. The CDR3, as DNA: TGTGCCAGCAGTTACTCAGGGACTAGCCTTTACGAGCAGTACTTC. It translates to CASSYSGTSLYEQYF.

The J gene is TRBJ2-7, the V gene TRBV7-2; D perhaps matches TRBD2 (5 bases). V was cut by 5 bases and J by 5 bases, with 19 bases left in between. This CDR3 has 15 residues. The germline V gene has CDR1 SGHTA and CDR2 FQGNSA. The CDR3 bases are TGTGCCAGCAGCGGGATGGCGACGGGAAGAAACGAGCAGTACTTC. As protein: CASSGMATGRNEQYF.

V is TRBV6-5 and J is TRBJ1-2, with 8 nucleotides matching TRBD1. J lost 4 bases, V lost 7 bases, and 5 bases had no gene match. Per the germline V gene, CDR1 is MNHEY and CDR2 is SVGAGI. This CDR3 has 13 amino acids. The CDR3 DNA reads as TGTGCCAGCATTGGACAGGGAGTCTATGGCTACACCTTC. It codes for CASIGQGVYGYTF.

The rearrangement uses TRBV23-1 and TRBJ2-7; D may be TRBD1 (6 bases). TRBV23-1 is filed as an ORF, its function uncertain. V was cut by 7 bases and J by 6 bases, with 25 bases left in between. This CDR3 contains 16 residues. The DNA of the CDR3 is TGCGCCAGCAATAACTCAGGGGAAATTGTCCGGTGCGAGCAGTACTTC. This sequence encodes CASNNSGEIVRCEQYF.

The J gene is TRBJ2-2, the V gene TRBV2, with 7 nucleotides matching TRBD1. Germline trimming cut 4 bases from V and 6 bases from J; bases unmatched to any gene: 14. The V gene's germline CDR1 is SNHLY and CDR2 FYNNEI. This CDR3 has 17 amino acids. In DNA form, the CDR3 reads TGTGCCAGCAGTGCCGGTGTTGGGACAGTAGAGGCCGGGGAGCTGTTTTTT. Translation gives CASSAGVGTVEAGELFF.